The present T cell receptor (beta chain) was sequenced within a study of T cells in localized non-small cell lung cancer. J gave up 2 bases and V 5 bases, and 2 bases lay outside the gene matches. Germline CDR1 is SGHNT and CDR2 is YENEEA. The length of the CDR3 is 15 residues. General study points: Only one tumor region went through sequencing, so heterogeneity may still be there. Appearing in adjacent lung were a median around 60 of the top 100 tumor clones.

A remark on this clone: Its antigen is unknown.

The assay was immunoSEQ multiplex PCR, and TCRdb's table has in-frame clones only and misses some. The sample lists about 4,400 clones, roughly 20% occurring once. The J gene is TRBJ2-1, the V gene TRBV11-3; 11 bases align to TRBD2. The sample in question was lung tumor tissue, obtained before any cancer treatment. This TCR derives from a female donor older than 55 with stage I lung adenocarcinoma. Here the CDR3 DNA reads TGTGCCAGCAGCAGACTAGCGGGGACCTACAATGAGCAGTTCTTC. This codes for CASSRLAGTYNEQFF.